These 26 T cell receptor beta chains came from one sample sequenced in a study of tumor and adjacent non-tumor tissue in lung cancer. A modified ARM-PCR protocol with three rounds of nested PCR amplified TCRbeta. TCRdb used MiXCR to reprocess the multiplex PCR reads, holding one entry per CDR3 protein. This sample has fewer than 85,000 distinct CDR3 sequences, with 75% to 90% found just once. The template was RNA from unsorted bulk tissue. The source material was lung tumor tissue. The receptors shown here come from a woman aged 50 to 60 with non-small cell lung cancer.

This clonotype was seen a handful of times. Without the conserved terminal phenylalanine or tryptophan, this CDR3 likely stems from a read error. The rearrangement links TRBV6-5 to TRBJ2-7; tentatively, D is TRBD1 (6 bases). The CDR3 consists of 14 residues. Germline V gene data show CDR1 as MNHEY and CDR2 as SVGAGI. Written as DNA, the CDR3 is TGTGCCAGCAGTCCCCCGGGACAAACCTACAAGCAGTACCTC. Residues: CASSPPGQTYKQYL.

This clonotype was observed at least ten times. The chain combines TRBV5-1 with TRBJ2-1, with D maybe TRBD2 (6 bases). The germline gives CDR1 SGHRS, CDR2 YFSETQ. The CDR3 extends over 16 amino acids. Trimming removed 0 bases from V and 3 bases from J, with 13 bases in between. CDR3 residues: CASSLVGGMNYNEQFF. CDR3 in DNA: TGCGCCAGCAGCTTGGTTGGGGGGATGAACTACAATGAGCAGTTCTTC.

CDR3 sequence (DNA): TGCAGTGCTAAAGAGGGTTCCATCGGGGAGCTGTTTTTT. Encoded protein: CSAKEGSIGELFF. The chain joins TRBV20-1 to TRBJ2-2; D might be TRBD2 (5 bases). The CDR3 has 13 residues. The V end lost 4 bases, the J end lost 7 bases, and 13 bases lay between the germline ends. The germline V gene encodes CDR1 DFQATT and CDR2 SNEGSKA (reference sequence).

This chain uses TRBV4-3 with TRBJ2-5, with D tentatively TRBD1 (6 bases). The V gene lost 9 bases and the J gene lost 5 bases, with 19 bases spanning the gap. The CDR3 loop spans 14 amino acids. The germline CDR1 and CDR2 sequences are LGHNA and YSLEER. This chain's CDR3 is CARRQGQGWETQYF. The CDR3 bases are TGCGCCAGAAGGCAAGGCCAGGGGTGGGAGACCCAGTACTTC.

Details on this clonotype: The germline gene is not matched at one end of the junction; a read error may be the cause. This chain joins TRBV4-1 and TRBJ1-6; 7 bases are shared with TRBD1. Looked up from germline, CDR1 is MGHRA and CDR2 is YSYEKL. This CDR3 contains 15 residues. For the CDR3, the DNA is TGCGCCAGCAGCCGAGGACAGGAGAATTATTCACACCCCCATTTT. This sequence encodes CASSRGQENYSHPHF.

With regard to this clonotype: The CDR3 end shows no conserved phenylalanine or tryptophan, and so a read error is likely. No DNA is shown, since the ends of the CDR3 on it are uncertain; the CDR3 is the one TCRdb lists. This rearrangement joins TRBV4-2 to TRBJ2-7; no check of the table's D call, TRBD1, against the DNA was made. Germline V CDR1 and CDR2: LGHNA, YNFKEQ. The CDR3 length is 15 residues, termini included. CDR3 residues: CASSLGAGSSYERYL.

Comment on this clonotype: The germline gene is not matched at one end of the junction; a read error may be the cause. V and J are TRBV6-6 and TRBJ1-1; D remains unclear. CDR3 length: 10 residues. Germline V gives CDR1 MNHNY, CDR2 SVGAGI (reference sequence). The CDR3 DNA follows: TGTGCTAGCAGTATCAGTGAAGCTTTCTTT. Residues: CASSISEAFF.

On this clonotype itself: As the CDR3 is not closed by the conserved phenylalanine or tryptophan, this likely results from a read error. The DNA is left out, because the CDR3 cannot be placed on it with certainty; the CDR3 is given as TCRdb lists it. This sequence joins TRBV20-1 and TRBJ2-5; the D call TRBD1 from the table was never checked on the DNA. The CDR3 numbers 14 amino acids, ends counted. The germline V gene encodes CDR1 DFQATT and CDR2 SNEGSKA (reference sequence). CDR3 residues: CSARTGTVQETQYY.

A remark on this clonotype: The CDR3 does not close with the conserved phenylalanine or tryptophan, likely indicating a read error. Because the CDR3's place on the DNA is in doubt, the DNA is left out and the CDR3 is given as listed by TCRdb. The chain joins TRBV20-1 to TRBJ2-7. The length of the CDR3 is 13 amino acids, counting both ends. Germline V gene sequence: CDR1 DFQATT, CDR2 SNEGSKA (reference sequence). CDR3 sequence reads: CSAYSVKSYEQYS.

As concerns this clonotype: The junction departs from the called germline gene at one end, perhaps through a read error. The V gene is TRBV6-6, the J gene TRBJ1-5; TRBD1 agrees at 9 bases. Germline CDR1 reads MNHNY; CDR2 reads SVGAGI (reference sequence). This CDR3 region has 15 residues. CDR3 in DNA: TGTGGCAGCAGCCCTAAGACAGGGGGGTATCAGCCCCAGCAATTT. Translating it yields CGSSPKTGGYQPQQF.

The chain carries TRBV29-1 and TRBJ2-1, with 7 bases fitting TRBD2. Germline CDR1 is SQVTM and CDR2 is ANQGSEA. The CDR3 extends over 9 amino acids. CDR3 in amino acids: CGEGGPEFF. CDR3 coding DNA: TGCGGTGAGGGAGGGCCGGAGTTCTTC.

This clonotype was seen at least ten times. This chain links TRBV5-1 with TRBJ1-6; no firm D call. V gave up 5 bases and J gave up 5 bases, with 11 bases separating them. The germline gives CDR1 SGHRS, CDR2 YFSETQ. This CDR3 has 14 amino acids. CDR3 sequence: CASRRSRDNSPLHF. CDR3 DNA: TGCGCCAGCAGACGTTCCCGGGATAATTCACCCCTCCACTTT.

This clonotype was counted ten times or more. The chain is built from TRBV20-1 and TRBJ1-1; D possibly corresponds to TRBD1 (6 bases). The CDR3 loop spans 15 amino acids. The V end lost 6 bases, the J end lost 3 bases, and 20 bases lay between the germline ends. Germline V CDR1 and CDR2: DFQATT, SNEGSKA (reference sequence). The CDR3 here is CSARLEGGVDTEAFF. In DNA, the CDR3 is TGCAGTGCCCGATTAGAGGGGGGCGTGGACACTGAAGCTTTCTTT.

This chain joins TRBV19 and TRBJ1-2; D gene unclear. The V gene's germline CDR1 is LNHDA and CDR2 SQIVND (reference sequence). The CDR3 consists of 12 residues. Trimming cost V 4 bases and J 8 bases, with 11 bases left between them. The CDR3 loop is CASSTERYGYTF. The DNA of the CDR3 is TGTGCCAGTAGTACCGAGCGCTACGGCTACACCTTC.

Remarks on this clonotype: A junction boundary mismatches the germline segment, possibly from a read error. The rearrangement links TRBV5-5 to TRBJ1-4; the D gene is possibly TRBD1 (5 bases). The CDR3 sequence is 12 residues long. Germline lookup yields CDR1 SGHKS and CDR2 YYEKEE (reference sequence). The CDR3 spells CVSSLTVEKVFF. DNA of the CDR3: TGTGTCAGCAGCTTGACAGTTGAAAAAGTGTTTTTT. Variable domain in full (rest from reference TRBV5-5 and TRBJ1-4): DAGVTQSPTHLIKTRGQQVTLRCSPISGHKSVSWYQQVLGQGPQFIFQYYEKEERGRGNFPDRFSARQFPNYSSELNVNALLLGDSALYLCVSSLTVEKVFFGSGTQLSVL.

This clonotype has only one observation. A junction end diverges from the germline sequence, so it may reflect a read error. DNA for the CDR3: TGTGCCAGCAGTTTCGGACTGTCCTACTGTGGCTACGTGCAGTACTTC. It is translated as CASSFGLSYCGYVQYF. The V gene is TRBV6-5, the J gene TRBJ2-7; D possibly corresponds to TRBD2 (5 bases). Germline loops: CDR1 MNHEY, CDR2 SVGAGI. The CDR3 totals 16 residues.

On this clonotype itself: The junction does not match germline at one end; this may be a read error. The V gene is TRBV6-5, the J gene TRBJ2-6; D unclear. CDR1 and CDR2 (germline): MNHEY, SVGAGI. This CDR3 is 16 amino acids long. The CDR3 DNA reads TGTGCCAGCAGGTATATAGGCTTCTCTTGGGCCAACGTCCTGACTTTC. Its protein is CASRYIGFSWANVLTF.

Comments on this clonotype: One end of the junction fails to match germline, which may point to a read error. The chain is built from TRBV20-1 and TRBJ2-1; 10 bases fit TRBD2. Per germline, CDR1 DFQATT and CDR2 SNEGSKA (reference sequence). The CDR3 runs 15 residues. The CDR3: CSVRATSGTYNDQFF. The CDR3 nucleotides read TGCAGTGTTAGAGCAACTAGCGGGACCTACAATGATCAGTTCTTC.

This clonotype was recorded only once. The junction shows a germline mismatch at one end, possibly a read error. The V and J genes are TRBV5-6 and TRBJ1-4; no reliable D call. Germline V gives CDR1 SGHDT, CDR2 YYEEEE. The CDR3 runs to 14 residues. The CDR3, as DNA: TGTGCCAGCAGCTTGGGGGGAAGCAGCGAAAAACTGTTGTTT. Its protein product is CASSLGGSSEKLLF.

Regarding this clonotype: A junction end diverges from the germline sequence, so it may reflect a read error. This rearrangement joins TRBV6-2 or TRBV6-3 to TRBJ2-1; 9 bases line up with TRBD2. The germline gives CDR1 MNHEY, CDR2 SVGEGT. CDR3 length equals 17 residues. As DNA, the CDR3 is TGTGCCAGCAGATCCCTGTATAGCGGGAGCGGCTACAATGAGCAGTTTTTC. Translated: CASRSLYSGSGYNEQFF.

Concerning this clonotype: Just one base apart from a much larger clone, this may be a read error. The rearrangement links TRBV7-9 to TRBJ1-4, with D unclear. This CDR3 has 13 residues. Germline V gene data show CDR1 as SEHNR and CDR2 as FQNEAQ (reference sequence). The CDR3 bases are TGTGCCAGCAGCAGAGGATCAGAGGTCAAACTGTGTTTT. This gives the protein CASSRGSEVKLCF. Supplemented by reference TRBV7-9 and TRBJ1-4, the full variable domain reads DTGVSQNPRHKITKRGQNVTFRCDPISEHNRLYWYRQTLGQGPEFLTYFQNEAQLEKSRLLSDRFSAERPKGSFSTLEIQRTEQGDSAMYLCASSRGSEVKLCFGSGTQLSVL.

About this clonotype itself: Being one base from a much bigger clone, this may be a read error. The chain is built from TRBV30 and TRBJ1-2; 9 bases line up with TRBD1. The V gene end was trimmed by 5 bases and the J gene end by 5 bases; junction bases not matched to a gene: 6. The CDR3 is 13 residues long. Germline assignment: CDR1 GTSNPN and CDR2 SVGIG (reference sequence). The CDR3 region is CAWGSGTGYGYTF. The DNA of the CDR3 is TGTGCCTGGGGATCCGGGACAGGGTATGGCTACACCTTC.

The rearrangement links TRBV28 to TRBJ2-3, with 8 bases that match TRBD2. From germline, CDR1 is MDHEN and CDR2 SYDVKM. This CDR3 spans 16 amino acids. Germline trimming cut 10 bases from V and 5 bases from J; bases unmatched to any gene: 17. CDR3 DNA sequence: TGTGCCAACACAAGCTTCTACGGGAGGGGCATAGATACGCAGTATTTT. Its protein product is CANTSFYGRGIDTQYF.

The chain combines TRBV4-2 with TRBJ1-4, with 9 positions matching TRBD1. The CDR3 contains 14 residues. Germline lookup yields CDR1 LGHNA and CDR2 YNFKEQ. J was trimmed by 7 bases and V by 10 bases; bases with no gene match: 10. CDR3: CAISQGQGGEKLFF. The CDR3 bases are TGTGCCATCAGTCAGGGACAGGGTGGTGAAAAACTGTTTTTT.

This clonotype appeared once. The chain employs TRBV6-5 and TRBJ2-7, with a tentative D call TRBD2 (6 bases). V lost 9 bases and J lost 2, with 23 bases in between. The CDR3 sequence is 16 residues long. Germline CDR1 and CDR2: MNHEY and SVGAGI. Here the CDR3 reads CARRGWTTGVAYEQYF. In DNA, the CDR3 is TGTGCCAGGAGGGGCTGGACTACAGGCGTCGCCTACGAGCAGTACTTC.

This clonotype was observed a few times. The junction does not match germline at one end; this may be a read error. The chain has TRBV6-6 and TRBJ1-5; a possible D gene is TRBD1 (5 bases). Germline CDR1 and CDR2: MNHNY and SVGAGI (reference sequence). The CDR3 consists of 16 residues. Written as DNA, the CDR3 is TGTGTCAGCAGTTACTCGCATCAGGGCTCGGCTCAGCCTCAGCATTTT. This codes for CVSSYSHQGSAQPQHF.